The 26 T cell receptor beta chains listed next were all sequenced from one sample in a study of beta chain features in type 1 diabetes. Study-level points and caveats: All four CD4+ subsets from Type 1 diabetes patients carried moderately but significantly shorter TCRB CDR3s.

Investigators reverse transcribed all isolated RNA, so they sequenced expressed TCRB transcripts. Sequencing was performed with immunoSEQ multiplex PCR; in TCRdb, only in-frame clones are kept and a portion is missing. Of a few hundred thousand clones in the sample, around 14% are singletons; the top ten hold about 0.02%. No antigen has been identified for these receptors. Sequenced: naive CD4+ T cells from blood. These receptor sequences come from a man aged 25-40 years with type 1 diabetes.

This clone occurred a few times. The V gene is TRBV4-1, the J gene TRBJ1-4; no clear D. With 0 bases removed from V and 0 bases from J, the gap between germline ends came to 11 bases. The CDR3 extends over 17 amino acids. CDR1 MGHRA and CDR2 YSYEKL come from the germline V gene. CDR3 coding DNA: TGCGCCAGCAGCCAAGATCCGCAGTTCGCAACTAATGAAAAACTGTTTTTT. Amino acids: CASSQDPQFATNEKLFF.

This rearrangement joins TRBV30 to TRBJ2-7; perhaps TRBD2 as D (5 bases). V lost 1 base and J 7 bases, leaving 14 bases between the germline ends. The CDR3 contains 13 residues. CDR1 is GTSNPN, CDR2 SVGIG, per germline (reference sequence). CDR3 protein: CAWSATGVGEQYF. Here the CDR3 DNA reads TGTGCCTGGAGTGCGACCGGGGTCGGGGAGCAGTACTTC. Full variable domain (missing parts from reference TRBV30 and TRBJ2-7): SQTIHQWPATLVQPVGSPLSLECTVEGTSNPNLYWYRQAAGRGLQLLFYSVGIGQISSEVPQNLSASRPQDRQFILSSKKLLLSDSGFYLCAWSATGVGEQYFGPGTRLTVT.

This clone has more than one count but fewer than ten. This chain joins TRBV30 and TRBJ1-2; the match to TRBD1 covers 8 bases. The CDR3 loop spans 11 amino acids. CDR1 is GTSNPN, CDR2 SVGIG, per germline (reference sequence). The V segment lost 7 bases and the J segment 10 bases; nucleotides outside the gene matches: 8. The CDR3: CASAGDRLYTF. The CDR3 bases are TGTGCCTCTGCGGGGGACAGGCTCTACACCTTC.

This chain links TRBV6-4 with TRBJ1-6; D is uncertain. The ends were cut back, 2 bases at V and 10 bases at J, with 9 bases in the middle. This CDR3 is built from 13 residues. The germline gives CDR1 MRHNA, CDR2 SNTAGT. The CDR3 bases are TGTGCCAGCAGTGACAGGGAGGGCTCACCCCTCCACTTT. It codes for CASSDREGSPLHF.

This clone has just a few counts. The sample contains more than one DNA sequence encoding this CDR3. This chain connects TRBV5-1 to TRBJ2-4; 7 nucleotides agree with TRBD1. The V and J ends lost 0 bases and 6 bases, in that order; junction bases with no gene match: 3. CDR1 is SGHRS, CDR2 YFSETQ, per germline. The CDR3 runs 14 residues. The CDR3 sequence is CASSLGDRGNIQYF. In DNA form, the CDR3 reads TGCGCCAGCAGCTTGGGGGACAGAGGAAACATTCAGTACTTC.

In its sample, this clone was seen a few times. The genes are TRBV9 and TRBJ2-3, with 8 bases that match TRBD2. The length of the CDR3 is 15 residues. V was pared by 3 bases and J by 4 bases, with 7 bases of the junction left unmatched. Looked up from germline, CDR1 is SGDLS and CDR2 is YYNGEE. CDR3 region: CASSARGAGPDTQYF. The CDR3 bases are TGTGCCAGCAGCGCGCGGGGGGCCGGGCCAGATACGCAGTATTTT. Together with reference TRBV9 and TRBJ2-3, the CDR3 gives the full variable domain: DSGVTQTPKHLITATGQRVTLRCSPRSGDLSVYWYQQSLDQGLQFLIQYYNGEERAKGNILERFSAQQFPDLHSELNLSSLELGDSALYFCASSARGAGPDTQYFGPGTRLTVL.

The rearrangement uses TRBV2 and TRBJ1-1; D is undetermined. Germline lookup yields CDR1 SNHLY and CDR2 FYNNEI. The ends were cut back, 3 bases at V and 11 bases at J, with 13 bases in the middle. The CDR3 is 12 amino acids. CDR3 coding DNA: TGTGCCAGCAGTGACATAGTCCTAAGCGCTTTCTTT. Translation: CASSDIVLSAFF.

This clone was recorded a few times. CDR3 sequence: CATRGTSSYEQYF. The CDR3 DNA reads as TGTGCCACTCGGGGAACGAGCTCCTACGAGCAGTACTTC. J is TRBJ2-7 and V is TRBV6-1; a possible D gene is TRBD2 (5 bases). The CDR3 covers 13 residues. V was trimmed by 10 bases and J by 0 bases, leaving 13 bases between them. Germline CDR1 and CDR2: MNHNS and SASEGT.

This clone turned up a few times. The chain employs TRBV28 and TRBJ1-5; 8 bases match TRBD1. Per germline, CDR1 MDHEN and CDR2 SYDVKM. With 7 bases clipped from V and 13 bases from J, the junction kept 9 bases outside the gene matches. The CDR3 sequence is 12 residues long. For the CDR3, the DNA is TGTGCCAGCAATACCGACAGGGGCCAGCAGCATTTT. It yields the protein CASNTDRGQQHF.

This clone was picked up a small number of times. The chain links TRBV2 to TRBJ1-2, with 12 bases that match TRBD1. The CDR3 has 15 residues. Per germline, CDR1 SNHLY and CDR2 FYNNEI. The V gene end was trimmed by 3 bases and the J gene end by 5 bases; junction bases not matched to a gene: 4. The CDR3 here is CASSERDRGPYGYTF. The DNA of the CDR3 is TGTGCCAGCAGTGAGAGGGACAGGGGGCCTTATGGCTACACCTTC.

Only a few counts were recorded for this clone. This rearrangement joins TRBV4-1 to TRBJ2-5; TRBD2 is a possible D gene (5 bases). This CDR3 comprises 15 residues. Trimming took 5 bases from V and 4 from J, leaving 17 bases between them. Per germline, CDR1 MGHRA and CDR2 YSYEKL. The CDR3 is CASSKTPESGETQYF. The CDR3 bases are TGCGCCAGCAGCAAAACGCCAGAGAGCGGAGAGACCCAGTACTTC.

This clone was picked up a small number of times. Distinct nucleotide sequences in the sample also encode this CDR3. The chain couples TRBV7-9 to TRBJ2-1, with a weak D call TRBD1 (5 bases). V was shortened by 9 bases and J by 2 bases, with 17 bases between the two germline ends. CDR3 length: 15 residues. Germline values: CDR1 SEHNR, CDR2 FQNEAQ (reference sequence). DNA for the CDR3: TGTGCCAGTTCCTCTCAGGCAGGGACCTACAATGAGCAGTTCTTC. It specifies CASSSQAGTYNEQFF.

The V and J genes are TRBV6-1 and TRBJ2-5; D not certain. The V end lost 1 base, the J end lost 1 base, and 7 bases lay between the germline ends. The CDR3 contains 14 residues. The germline gives CDR1 MNHNS, CDR2 SASEGT. CDR3 bases: TGTGCCAGCAGTGAAGTGGGCTCCCAAGAGACCCAGTACTTC. Translated, it gives CASSEVGSQETQYF.

This clone was observed a few times. The rearrangement links TRBV18 to TRBJ2-7; the match to TRBD1 covers 8 bases. The CDR3 is made up of 13 amino acids. V gave up 4 bases and J gave up 3 bases; unmatched junction bases: 2. The germline gives CDR1 KGHSH, CDR2 LQKENI. The CDR3 DNA follows: TGTGCCAGCTCACTCGGGACAGGCTACGAGCAGTACTTC. It translates to CASSLGTGYEQYF. The full variable domain, its missing parts supplied by reference TRBV18 and TRBJ2-7, is NAGVMQNPRHLVRRRGQEARLRCSPMKGHSHVYWYRQLPEEGLKFMVYLQKENIIDESGMPKERFSAEFPKEGPSILRIQQVVRGDSAAYFCASSLGTGYEQYFGPGTRLTVT.

In its sample, this clone was seen a few times. The V and J genes are TRBV19 and TRBJ1-5; the D gene is possibly TRBD1 (5 bases). Germline CDR1 is LNHDA and CDR2 is SQIVND (reference sequence). Trimming stripped 5 bases from V and 9 bases from J, with 17 bases between. The CDR3 runs to 14 residues. The CDR3: CASSLITGDSPQHF. CDR3 in DNA: TGTGCCAGTAGTTTAATAACAGGAGATTCGCCCCAGCATTTT.

The chain recombines TRBV4-1 with TRBJ2-3, with D possibly TRBD2 on 6 matching bases. This CDR3 is 14 amino acids long. Deletions cut 4 bases from V and 1 base from J, with 9 bases between. From germline, CDR1 is MGHRA and CDR2 YSYEKL. CDR3 nucleotides: TGCGCCAGCAGCCGGAGGGTTGGCACAGATACGCAGTATTTT. This sequence encodes CASSRRVGTDTQYF.

This clone was seen a few times. The J gene is TRBJ2-2, the V gene TRBV5-6, with 10 bases that match TRBD2. Germline CDR1 reads SGHDT; CDR2 reads YYEEEE. The CDR3 is made up of 17 amino acids. V trimming: 1 base; J trimming: 0 bases; junction bases outside the gene matches: 3. CDR3 sequence (DNA): TGTGCCAGCAGCTTGCGGACTAGCGGATCGAACACCGGGGAGCTGTTTTTT. It encodes CASSLRTSGSNTGELFF.

DNA for the CDR3: TGTGCCAGCAGCCTATTCGGGCTAGCTTATGGTGAGCAGTTCTTC. Its protein is CASSLFGLAYGEQFF. The rearrangement uses TRBV5-4 and TRBJ2-1; D perhaps matches TRBD2 (5 bases). Germline values: CDR1 SGHNT, CDR2 YYREEE (reference sequence). V dropped 4 bases and J dropped 9 bases, with 20 bases sitting between them. The CDR3 totals 15 residues.

This clone was detected a few times. CDR3 nucleotide sequence: TGTGCCAGCAGTTACTCGCAGGGCAGCAATCAGCCCCAGCATTTT. This gives the protein CASSYSQGSNQPQHF. The rearrangement joins TRBV6-5 to TRBJ1-5; weak D call: TRBD1 (5 bases). Per germline, CDR1 MNHEY and CDR2 SVGAGI. Trimming took 0 bases from V and 1 from J, leaving 7 bases between them. This CDR3 is built from 15 residues.

The genes are TRBV25-1 and TRBJ1-4; possibly TRBD1 for D (5 bases). The CDR3 sequence is 15 residues long. Germline CDR1 reads MGHDK; CDR2 reads SYGVNS. Trimming removed 5 bases from V and 5 bases from J, with 15 bases in between. The CDR3 reads CASSPTGPYNEKLFF. The CDR3 bases are TGTGCCAGCAGTCCAACAGGACCTTACAATGAAAAACTGTTTTTT.

The chain has TRBV30 and TRBJ2-2; D ambiguous. Trimming left V 0 bases short and J 4 bases short, with 3 bases between. The CDR3 length is 12 residues. Per germline, CDR1 GTSNPN and CDR2 SVGIG (reference sequence). CDR3 sequence: CAWSVRTGELFF. The DNA of the CDR3 is TGTGCCTGGAGTGTGCGCACCGGGGAGCTGTTTTTT.

Comment on this clone: This same CDR3 is encoded by further DNA sequences in the sample. The V call is TRBV6-5, the J call TRBJ2-5, with 8 bases fitting TRBD1. V lost 8 bases to trimming and J lost 2 bases; unmatched junction nucleotides: 1. The CDR3 sequence is 12 residues long. CDR1 MNHEY and CDR2 SVGAGI come from the germline V gene. CDR3 DNA: TGTGCCAGCCGGACAGGGCAAGAGACCCAGTACTTC. Its translation: CASRTGQETQYF.

A few counts support this clone. The rearrangement links TRBV5-1 to TRBJ2-7; D is perhaps TRBD2 (5 bases). The CDR3 has 17 residues. V dropped 1 base and J dropped 3 bases, with 20 bases sitting between them. From germline, CDR1 is SGHRS and CDR2 YFSETQ. CDR3 sequence: CASSLSFRGSVGYEQYF. The CDR3 DNA follows: TGCGCCAGCAGCTTGTCGTTCCGGGGATCTGTGGGCTACGAGCAGTACTTC.

Regarding this clone: An end of the junction does not agree with germline; a read error may underlie this. The chain employs TRBV15 and TRBJ2-2; TRBD1 might be the D (5 bases). CDR3 length: 14 amino acids. Germline assignment: CDR1 LNHNV and CDR2 YYDKDF (reference sequence). The CDR3 protein is CATSMGRNAGELFF. The CDR3 bases are TGTGCCACCAGCATGGGGCGGAACGCCGGGGAGCTGTTTTTT. Full variable domain (rest looked up from reference TRBV15 and TRBJ2-2): DAMVIQNPRYQVTQFGKPVTLSCSQTLNHNVMYWYQQKSSQAPKLLFHYYDKDFNNEADTPDNFQSRRPNTSFCFLDIRSPGLGDTAMYLCATSMGRNAGELFFGEGSRLTVL.

The rearrangement uses TRBV19 and TRBJ1-2, with D possibly matching TRBD1 (5 bases). Germline V lookup: CDR1 LNHDA, CDR2 SQIVND (reference sequence). Trimming removed 7 bases at V and 7 bases at J, with 19 bases between. The CDR3 spans 14 residues. Here the CDR3 reads CASKSGHPLTGYTF. In nucleotides, the CDR3 is TGTGCCAGTAAATCAGGGCACCCTCTTACTGGCTACACCTTC.

This rearrangement joins TRBV11-2 to TRBJ2-7; D gene uncertain. The CDR3 has 12 residues. CDR1 SGHAT and CDR2 FQNNGV come from the germline V gene. Deletions cut 7 bases from V and 0 bases from J, with 7 bases between. The chain's CDR3 is CASTRSSYEQYF. As DNA, the CDR3 is TGTGCCAGCACTCGGAGCTCCTACGAGCAGTACTTC.